One sample yielded the 13 T cell receptor beta chains listed below, sequenced in a study of tumor-infiltrating lymphocytes in localized non-small cell lung cancer. The data were produced by immunoSEQ multiplex PCR, yet TCRdb's version contains in-frame clones alone and is incomplete. The sample contains 5,000 to 6,500 clones, less than 85% of which appear only once. The sequenced material came from lung tumor tissue. These receptors originate from a human donor with non-small cell lung cancer.

This clone was recorded only once. The chain recombines TRBV30 with TRBJ2-3, with 8 bases aligning to TRBD2. Germline loops: CDR1 GTSNPN, CDR2 SVGIG (reference sequence). Unmatched junction bases numbered 5, after V lost 3 bases and J lost 3 bases. This CDR3 contains 14 residues. The CDR3 protein is CAWSPGLVTDTQYF. CDR3 bases: TGTGCCTGGAGCCCGGGACTAGTAACAGATACGCAGTATTTT. Looking up the rest from reference TRBV30 and TRBJ2-3 gives the full variable domain: SQTIHQWPATLVQPVGSPLSLECTVEGTSNPNLYWYRQAAGRGLQLLFYSVGIGQISSEVPQNLSASRPQDRQFILSSKKLLLSDSGFYLCAWSPGLVTDTQYFGPGTRLTVL.

This chain uses TRBV4-1 with TRBJ1-1; 8 nucleotides agree with TRBD1. After removal of 1 base from V and 7 bases from J, the junction contained 5 bases not matched to a gene. In germline, CDR1 is MGHRA, CDR2 YSYEKL. The CDR3 extends over 14 amino acids. CDR3 in amino acids: CASSQGQGTDEAFF. DNA for the CDR3: TGCGCCAGCAGCCAAGGACAGGGGACGGATGAAGCTTTCTTT.

This clone was counted a few times. V is TRBV6-5 and J is TRBJ2-2; D is unclear. Germline CDR1 MNHEY, CDR2 SVGAGI. V lost 6 bases to trimming and J lost 5 bases, with 10 bases between them. The CDR3 has 13 residues. The CDR3 region has the DNA TGTGCCAGCAGGACCGGTAGGACCGGGGAGCTGTTTTTT. Translation: CASRTGRTGELFF.

The V call is TRBV6-6, the J call TRBJ1-1; no firm D call. CDR3 length: 13 amino acids. Trimming shortened V by 0 bases and J by 5 bases, and 7 bases separated the two germline ends. CDR1 is MNHNY and CDR2 is SVGAGI in the germline V gene (reference sequence). The CDR3 is CASSYSRVTEAFF. The CDR3 DNA reads as TGTGCCAGCAGTTACTCGAGGGTAACTGAAGCTTTCTTT.

In DNA form, the CDR3 reads TGTGCCAGCAGCCAAGTTACTAGCGGCTACGAGCAGTACTTC. Translation: CASSQVTSGYEQYF. The J gene is TRBJ2-7, the V gene TRBV4-2; 8 nucleotides line up with TRBD2. The germline V gene encodes CDR1 LGHNA and CDR2 YNFKEQ. Germline trimming cut 1 base from V and 3 bases from J; bases unmatched to any gene: 2. This CDR3 contains 14 residues.

Only a few counts were recorded for this clone. The chain has TRBV5-1 and TRBJ1-1; no clear D. CDR3 length equals 13 residues. From germline, CDR1 is SGHRS and CDR2 YFSETQ. V lost 0 bases and J lost 3, with 6 bases in between. The CDR3: CASSLDSYTEAFF. CDR3 DNA sequence: TGCGCCAGCAGCTTGGACAGTTACACTGAAGCTTTCTTT.

A single count supports this clone. The chain couples TRBV29-1 to TRBJ1-1, with D unclear. V lost 7 bases and J lost 6, with 15 bases in between. This CDR3 has 12 amino acids. The germline CDR1 and CDR2 sequences are SQVTM and ANQGSEA. CDR3 sequence (DNA): TGCAGCGGGTCGAGTGTTCAGGCTGAAGCTTTCTTT. Encoded protein: CSGSSVQAEAFF.

The chain couples TRBV27 to TRBJ2-3; D ambiguous. From germline, CDR1 is MNHEY and CDR2 SMNVEV (reference sequence). The CDR3 is made up of 13 amino acids. The V end lost 7 bases, the J end lost 2 bases, and 10 bases lay between the germline ends. The CDR3 DNA follows: TGTGCCAGCATGGCGCTGTCCACAGATACGCAGTATTTT. Its translation: CASMALSTDTQYF.

V usage is TRBV28 and J usage is TRBJ1-5, with D possibly matching TRBD1 (6 bases). V lost 5 bases and J 3 bases, leaving 14 bases between the germline ends. There are 15 residues in the CDR3. Looked up from germline, CDR1 is MDHEN and CDR2 is SYDVKM. The CDR3 loop is CASSIPGQSNQPQHF. The CDR3 region has the DNA TGTGCCAGCAGTATACCCGGACAGTCCAATCAGCCCCAGCATTTT.

This clone occurred a few times. The chain links TRBV30 to TRBJ2-3; D unresolved. Per germline, CDR1 GTSNPN and CDR2 SVGIG (reference sequence). The CDR3 covers 13 residues. V gave up 4 bases and J gave up 2 bases, with 10 bases separating them. This chain's CDR3 is CAWNVDLTDTQYF. For the CDR3, the DNA is TGTGCCTGGAATGTAGATCTCACAGATACGCAGTATTTT.

The chain combines TRBV30 with TRBJ1-5; D uncertain. The V gene lost 1 base and the J gene lost 1 base, with 2 bases spanning the gap. Per the germline V gene, CDR1 is GTSNPN and CDR2 is SVGIG (reference sequence). This CDR3 region has 12 residues. The CDR3, as DNA: TGTGCCTGGAGTGACAGCAATCAGCCCCAGCATTTT. Residues: CAWSDSNQPQHF.

The genes are TRBV20-1 and TRBJ2-3; TRBD1 or TRBD2 may be the D gene (5 bases each). This CDR3 has 11 residues. Germline values: CDR1 DFQATT, CDR2 SNEGSKA (reference sequence). CDR3 sequence reads: CSAPWGNTQYF. DNA for the CDR3: TGCAGCGCACCATGGGGGAATACGCAGTATTTT.

V gene TRBV5-4 combines with J gene TRBJ1-2, with D tentatively TRBD1 (6 bases). Trimming took 3 bases from V and 4 from J, leaving 19 bases between them. Germline CDR1 SGHNT, CDR2 YYREEE (reference sequence). The CDR3 contains 16 residues. Here the CDR3 DNA reads TGTGCCAGCAGCTCCAACCAGCCCACAGGGAGCTATGGCTACACCTTC. This gives the protein CASSSNQPTGSYGYTF.